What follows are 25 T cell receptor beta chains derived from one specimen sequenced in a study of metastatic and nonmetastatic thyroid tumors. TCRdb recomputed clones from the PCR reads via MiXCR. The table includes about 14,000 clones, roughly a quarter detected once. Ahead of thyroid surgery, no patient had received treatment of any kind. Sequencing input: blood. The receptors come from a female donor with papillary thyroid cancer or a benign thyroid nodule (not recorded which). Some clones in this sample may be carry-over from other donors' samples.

This CDR3 is CASSSPMGTGLRYTEAFF. CDR3 nucleotides: TGTGCCAGCAGCTCGCCGATGGGGACAGGGTTAAGATACACTGAAGCTTTCTTT. This sequence joins TRBV11-2 and TRBJ1-1; 9 nucleotides match TRBD1. Germline lookup yields CDR1 SGHAT and CDR2 FQNNGV. CDR3 length: 18 residues. The J segment lost 3 bases and the V segment lost 4 bases, leaving 15 bases of the junction unmatched.

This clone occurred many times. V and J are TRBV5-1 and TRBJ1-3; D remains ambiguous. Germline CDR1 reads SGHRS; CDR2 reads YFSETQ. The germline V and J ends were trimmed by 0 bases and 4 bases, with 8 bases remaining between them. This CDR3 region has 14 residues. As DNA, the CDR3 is TGCGCCAGCAGCTTGGACATAGGGGGAAACACCATATATTTT. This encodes CASSLDIGGNTIYF.

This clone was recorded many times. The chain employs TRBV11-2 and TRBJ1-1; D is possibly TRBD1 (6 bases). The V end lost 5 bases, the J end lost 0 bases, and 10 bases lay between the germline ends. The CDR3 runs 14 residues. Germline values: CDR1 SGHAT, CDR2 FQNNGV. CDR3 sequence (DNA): TGTGCCAGCAGCCCAAACAGGGTGAACACTGAAGCTTTCTTT. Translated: CASSPNRVNTEAFF.

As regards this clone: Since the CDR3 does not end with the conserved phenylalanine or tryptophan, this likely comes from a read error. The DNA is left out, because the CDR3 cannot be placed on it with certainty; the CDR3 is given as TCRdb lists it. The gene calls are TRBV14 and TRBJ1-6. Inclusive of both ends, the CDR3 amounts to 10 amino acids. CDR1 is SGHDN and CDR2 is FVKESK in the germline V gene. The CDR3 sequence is CASSQERTYS.

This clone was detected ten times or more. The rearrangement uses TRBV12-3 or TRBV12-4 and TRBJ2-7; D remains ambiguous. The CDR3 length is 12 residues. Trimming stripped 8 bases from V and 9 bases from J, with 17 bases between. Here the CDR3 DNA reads TGTGCCAGCCAAGGCTTGGGGAAGGCGCAGTACTTC. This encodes CASQGLGKAQYF.

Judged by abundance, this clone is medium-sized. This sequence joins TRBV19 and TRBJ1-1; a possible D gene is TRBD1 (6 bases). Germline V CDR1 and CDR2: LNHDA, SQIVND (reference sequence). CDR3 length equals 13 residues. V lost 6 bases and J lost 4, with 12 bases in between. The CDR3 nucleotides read TGTGCCAGTAGGAACAGGGTCTCCACTGAAGCTTTCTTT. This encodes CASRNRVSTEAFF. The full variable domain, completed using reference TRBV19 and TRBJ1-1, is DGGITQSPKYLFRKEGQNVTLSCEQNLNHDAMYWYRQDPGQGLRLIYYSQIVNDFQKGDIAEGYSVSREKKESFPLTVTSAQKNPTAFYLCASRNRVSTEAFFGQGTRLTVV.

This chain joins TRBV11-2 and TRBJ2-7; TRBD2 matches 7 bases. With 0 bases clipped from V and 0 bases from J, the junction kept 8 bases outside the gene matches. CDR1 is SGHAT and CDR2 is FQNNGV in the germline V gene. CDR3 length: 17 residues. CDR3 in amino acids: CASSLDTGRFSSYEQYF. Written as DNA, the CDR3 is TGTGCCAGCAGCTTAGATACCGGGAGGTTTAGCTCCTACGAGCAGTACTTC.

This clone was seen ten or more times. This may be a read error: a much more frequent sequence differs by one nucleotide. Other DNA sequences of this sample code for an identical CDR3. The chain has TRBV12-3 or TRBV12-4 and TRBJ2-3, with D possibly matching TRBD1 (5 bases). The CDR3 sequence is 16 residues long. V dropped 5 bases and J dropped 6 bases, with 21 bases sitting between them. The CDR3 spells CASSLGRAKGWDTQYF. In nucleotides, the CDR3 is TGTGCCAGCAGTCTGGGCAGGGCCAAGGGTTGGGATACGCAGTATTTT.

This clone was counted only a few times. In DNA form, the CDR3 reads TGTGCCACCAGTGATACTCGACAGGGGAATCAGCCCCAGCATTTT. This sequence encodes CATSDTRQGNQPQHF. V gene TRBV24-1 combines with J gene TRBJ1-5; 8 nucleotides line up with TRBD1. The CDR3 totals 15 residues. Losses at the gene ends were 3 bases for V and 4 bases for J; bases not matched to a gene: 4. CDR1 and CDR2 from the germline V gene are KGHDR and SFDVKD.

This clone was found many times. CDR3 DNA sequence: TGCAGTGCTAGAGATGGTGGGCAAGAGACCCAGTACTTC. Its protein product is CSARDGGQETQYF. The chain joins TRBV20-1 to TRBJ2-5; unclear D gene. Trimming took off 0 bases at V and 2 bases at J, with 7 bases between the two ends. The CDR3 is 13 amino acids. Germline lookup yields CDR1 DFQATT and CDR2 SNEGSKA (reference sequence).

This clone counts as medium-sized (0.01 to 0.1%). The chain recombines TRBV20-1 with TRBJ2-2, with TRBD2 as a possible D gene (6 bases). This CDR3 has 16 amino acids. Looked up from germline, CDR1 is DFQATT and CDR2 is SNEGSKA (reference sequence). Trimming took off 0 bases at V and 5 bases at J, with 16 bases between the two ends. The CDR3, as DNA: TGCAGTGCTAGAGATCGGTTGGAGGGTCAGACCGGGGAGCTGTTTTTT. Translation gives CSARDRLEGQTGELFF.

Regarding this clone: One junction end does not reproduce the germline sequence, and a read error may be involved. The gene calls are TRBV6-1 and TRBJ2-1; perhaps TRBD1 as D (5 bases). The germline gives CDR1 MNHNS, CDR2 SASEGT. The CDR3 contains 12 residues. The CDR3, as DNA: TGTGCCAGCATACCGGGCCAGGGTGAGCAATTCTTC. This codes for CASIPGQGEQFF.

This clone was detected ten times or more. Here the CDR3 reads CSAPTIPGLPATNEKLFF. DNA for the CDR3: TGCAGTGCTCCCACCATACCAGGGCTGCCCGCAACTAATGAAAAACTGTTTTTT. The chain is built from TRBV20-1 and TRBJ1-4; D possibly corresponds to TRBD1 (5 bases). Germline CDR1 and CDR2: DFQATT and SNEGSKA (reference sequence). The CDR3 spans 18 residues. Trimming took off 5 bases at V and 0 bases at J, with 22 bases between the two ends.

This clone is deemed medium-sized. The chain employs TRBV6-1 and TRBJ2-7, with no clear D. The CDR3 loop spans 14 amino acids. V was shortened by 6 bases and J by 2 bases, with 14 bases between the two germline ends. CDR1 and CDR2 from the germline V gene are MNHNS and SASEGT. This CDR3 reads CASSLSYPTYEQYF. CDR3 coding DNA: TGTGCCAGCAGCCTTTCCTACCCAACCTACGAGCAGTACTTC.

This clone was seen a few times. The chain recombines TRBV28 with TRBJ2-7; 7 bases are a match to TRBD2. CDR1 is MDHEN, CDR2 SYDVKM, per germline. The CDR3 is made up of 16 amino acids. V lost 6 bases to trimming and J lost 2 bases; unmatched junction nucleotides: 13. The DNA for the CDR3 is TGTGCCAGCAGCTTAGCGAGTGGAGCGGGACCCTACGAGCAGTACTTC. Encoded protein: CASSLASGAGPYEQYF. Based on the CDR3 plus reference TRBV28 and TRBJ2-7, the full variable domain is DVKVTQSSRYLVKRTGEKVFLECVQDMDHENMFWYRQDPGLGLRLIYFSYDVKMKEKGDIPEGYSVSREKKERFSLILESASTNQTSMYLCASSLASGAGPYEQYFGPGTRLTVT.

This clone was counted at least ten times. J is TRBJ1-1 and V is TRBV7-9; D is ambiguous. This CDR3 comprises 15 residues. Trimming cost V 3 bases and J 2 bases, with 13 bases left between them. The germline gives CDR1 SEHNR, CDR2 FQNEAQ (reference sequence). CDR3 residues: CASSFYTSGNTEAFF. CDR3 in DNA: TGTGCCAGCAGCTTCTATACTAGTGGCAACACTGAAGCTTTCTTT. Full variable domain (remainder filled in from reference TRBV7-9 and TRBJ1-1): DTGVSQNPRHKITKRGQNVTFRCDPISEHNRLYWYRQTLGQGPEFLTYFQNEAQLEKSRLLSDRFSAERPKGSFSTLEIQRTEQGDSAMYLCASSFYTSGNTEAFFGQGTRLTVV.

CDR3 DNA: TGTGCCAGCAGCCGGGACAGGCAAACAAACACCATATATTTT. Amino acid sequence: CASSRDRQTNTIYF. The rearrangement joins TRBV7-2 to TRBJ1-3; 8 bases are a match to TRBD1. CDR1 and CDR2 (germline): SGHTA, FQGNSA. The CDR3 contains 14 residues. V dropped 5 bases and J dropped 6; count of bases not matched to a gene: 6.

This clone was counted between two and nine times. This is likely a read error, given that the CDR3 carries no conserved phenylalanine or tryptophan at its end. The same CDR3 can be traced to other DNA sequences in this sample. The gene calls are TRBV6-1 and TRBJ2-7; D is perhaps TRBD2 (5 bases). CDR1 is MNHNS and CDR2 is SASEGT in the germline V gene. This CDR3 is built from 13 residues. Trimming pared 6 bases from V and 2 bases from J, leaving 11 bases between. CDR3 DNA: TGTGCCAGCAGGACTATGGGTCCCTACGAGCAGTACTCC. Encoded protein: CASRTMGPYEQYS.

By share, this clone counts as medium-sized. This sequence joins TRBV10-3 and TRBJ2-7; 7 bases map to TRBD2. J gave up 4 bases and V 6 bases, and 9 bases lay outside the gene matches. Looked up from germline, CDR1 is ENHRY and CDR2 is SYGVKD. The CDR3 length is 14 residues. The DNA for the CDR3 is TGTGCCATCAGGGGACGGCCTAGCGGTTACGAGCAGTACTTC. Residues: CAIRGRPSGYEQYF.

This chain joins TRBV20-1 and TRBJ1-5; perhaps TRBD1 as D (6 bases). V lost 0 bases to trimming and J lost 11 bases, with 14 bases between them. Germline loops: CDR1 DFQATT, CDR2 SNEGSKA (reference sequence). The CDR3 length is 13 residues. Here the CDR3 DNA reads TGCAGTGCTAGAGAAATTACAGGGCTGACCCAGCATTTT. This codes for CSAREITGLTQHF.

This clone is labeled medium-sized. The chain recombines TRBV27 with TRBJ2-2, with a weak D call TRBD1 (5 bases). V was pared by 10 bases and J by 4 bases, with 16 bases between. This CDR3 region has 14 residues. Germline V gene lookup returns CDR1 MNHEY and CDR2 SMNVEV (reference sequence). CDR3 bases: TGTGCCACCCGGCAGGGATGGGGCACCGGGGAGCTGTTTTTT. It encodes CATRQGWGTGELFF.

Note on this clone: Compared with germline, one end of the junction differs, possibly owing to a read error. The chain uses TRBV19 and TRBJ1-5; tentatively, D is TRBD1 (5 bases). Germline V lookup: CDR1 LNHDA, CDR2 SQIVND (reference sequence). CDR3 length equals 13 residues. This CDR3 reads CASSMDKNQPQHF. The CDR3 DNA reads TGTGCCAGCAGTATGGACAAAAATCAGCCCCAGCATTTT.

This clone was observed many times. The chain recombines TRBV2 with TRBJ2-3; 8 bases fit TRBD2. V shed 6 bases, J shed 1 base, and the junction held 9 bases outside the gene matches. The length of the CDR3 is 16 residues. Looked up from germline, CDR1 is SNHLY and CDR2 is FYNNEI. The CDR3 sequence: CASRVNGGAGTDTQYF. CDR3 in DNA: TGTGCCAGCAGAGTAAACGGGGGGGCCGGCACAGATACGCAGTATTTT.

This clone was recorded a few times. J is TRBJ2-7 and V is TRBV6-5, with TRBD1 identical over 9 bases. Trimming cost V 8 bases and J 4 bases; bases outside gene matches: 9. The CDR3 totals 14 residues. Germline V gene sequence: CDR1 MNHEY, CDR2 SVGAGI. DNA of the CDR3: TGTGCCAGCCGCTACAGGGGGCAGGGATACGAGCAGTACTTC. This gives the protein CASRYRGQGYEQYF.

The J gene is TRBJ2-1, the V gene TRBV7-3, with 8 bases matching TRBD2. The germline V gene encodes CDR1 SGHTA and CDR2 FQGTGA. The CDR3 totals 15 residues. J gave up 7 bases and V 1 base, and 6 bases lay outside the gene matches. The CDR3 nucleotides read TGTGCCAGCAGCTTAAGTCGGGAGGGCCCTAATGAGCAGTTCTTC. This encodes CASSLSREGPNEQFF.